The 23 T cell receptor beta chains reported below all come from one sample, sequenced in a study of T cells after yellow fever vaccination. TCRdb ran MiXCR on the 5' RACE reads and lists one entry per CDR3 protein. Of roughly 400,000 distinct CDR3 sequences in the sample, over 15% were seen once. This specimen consisted of PBMCs, obtained before the yellow fever booster vaccination. The receptor set was obtained from a man aged 18 to 30 who received the YFV17D yellow fever vaccine.

This clonotype was observed a handful of times. V usage is TRBV6-6 and J usage is TRBJ1-6; no clear D gene. CDR1 and CDR2 from the germline V gene are MNHNY and SVGAGI (reference sequence). The CDR3 runs 17 residues. Trimming left V 2 bases short and J 0 bases short, with 11 bases between. The CDR3 here is CASSYTAPSSYNSPLHF. In DNA, the CDR3 is TGTGCCAGCAGTTACACCGCGCCAAGCTCCTATAATTCACCCCTCCACTTT.

Ten or more counts support this clonotype. The chain links TRBV5-1 to TRBJ1-1; D is undetermined. V was cut by 2 bases and J by 5 bases, with 13 bases left in between. The CDR3 has 14 residues. Per the germline V gene, CDR1 is SGHRS and CDR2 is YFSETQ. CDR3 sequence reads: CASSLNGDWTEAFF. In DNA, the CDR3 is TGCGCCAGCAGCTTAAACGGGGATTGGACTGAAGCTTTCTTT. The full variable domain, its missing parts supplied by reference TRBV5-1 and TRBJ1-1, is KAGVTQTPRYLIKTRGQQVTLSCSPISGHRSVSWYQQTPGQGLQFLFEYFSETQRNKGNFPGRFSGRQFSNSRSEMNVSTLELGDSALYLCASSLNGDWTEAFFGQGTRLTVV.

This chain uses TRBV5-6 with TRBJ2-5; the D gene could be TRBD1 or TRBD2 (5 bases each). The CDR3 is made up of 16 amino acids. Trimming stripped 3 bases from V and 4 bases from J, with 19 bases between. Germline lookup yields CDR1 SGHDT and CDR2 YYEEEE. The CDR3 nucleotides read TGTGCCAGCAGCTCAAAGGGAGTAAGGGGCCGAGAGACCCAGTACTTC. This sequence encodes CASSSKGVRGRETQYF.

This chain joins TRBV7-9 and TRBJ1-1; D is ambiguous. Trimming pared 5 bases from V and 5 bases from J, leaving 12 bases between. Germline values: CDR1 SEHNR, CDR2 FQNEAQ (reference sequence). The CDR3 contains 13 residues. The CDR3 loop reads CASSPYRVTEAFF. The CDR3 DNA reads as TGTGCCAGCAGCCCCTATAGGGTGACTGAAGCTTTCTTT.

The rearrangement joins TRBV5-1 to TRBJ2-5, with TRBD2 as a possible D gene (6 bases). The V end lost 2 bases, the J end lost 1 base, and 9 bases lay between the germline ends. This CDR3 spans 14 amino acids. Germline CDR1 and CDR2: SGHRS and YFSETQ. CDR3 sequence: CASSFGSTQETQYF. CDR3 nucleotide sequence: TGCGCCAGCAGCTTCGGGAGTACCCAAGAGACCCAGTACTTC.

This clonotype has only a few counts. The chain joins TRBV12-3 or TRBV12-4 to TRBJ2-7; 8 bases match TRBD1. V lost 5 bases and J lost 6; bases outside the gene matches: 6. The CDR3 sequence is 13 residues long. The CDR3 bases are TGTGCCAGCAGTACGGGACAGGTCGCCGAGCAGTACTTC. As protein: CASSTGQVAEQYF.

V and J are TRBV7-9 and TRBJ1-1; tentative D call: TRBD1 (6 bases). This CDR3 is built from 12 residues. Germline V gene sequence: CDR1 SEHNR, CDR2 FQNEAQ (reference sequence). Trimming took off 8 bases at V and 7 bases at J, with 14 bases between the two ends. CDR3 nucleotides: TGTGCCAGCGCTGCGACAGGACTTGAAGCTTTCTTT. This codes for CASAATGLEAFF.

This clonotype was recorded a few times. The V call is TRBV7-6, the J call TRBJ2-3, with 9 nucleotides matching TRBD2. The CDR3 runs to 15 residues. CDR1 and CDR2 (germline): SGHVS, FNYEAQ. Trimming removed 5 bases from V and 6 bases from J; junction bases left unmatched: 9. This CDR3 reads CASSIGTSPRDTQYF. CDR3 nucleotides: TGTGCCAGCAGCATAGGGACTAGCCCGCGCGATACGCAGTATTTT. The full variable domain, its missing parts supplied by reference TRBV7-6 and TRBJ2-3, is GAGVSQSPRYKVTKRGQDVALRCDPISGHVSLYWYRQALGQGPEFLTYFNYEAQQDKSGLPNDRFSAERPEGSISTLTIQRTEQRDSAMYRCASSIGTSPRDTQYFGPGTRLTVL.

V usage is TRBV4-2 and J usage is TRBJ2-4; 11 nucleotides align to TRBD2. CDR1 and CDR2 from the germline V gene are LGHNA and YNFKEQ. V gave up 4 bases and J gave up 2 bases; unmatched junction bases: 1. The length of the CDR3 is 15 residues. The CDR3 loop reads CASSPSGGTKNIQYF. The CDR3 DNA is TGTGCCAGCAGCCCTAGCGGGGGGACCAAAAACATTCAGTACTTC.

On this clonotype itself: The germline gene is not matched at one end of the junction; a read error may be the cause. This chain uses TRBV11-2 with TRBJ2-1; tentatively, D is TRBD1 (7 bases). The CDR3 is 15 amino acids. The germline gives CDR1 SGHAT, CDR2 FQNNGV. CDR3 in DNA: TGTGCCAGTAGCTTAGATGCGGGACAGTTAAATGAGCAGTTCTTC. This translates into CASSLDAGQLNEQFF.

The rearrangement uses TRBV5-1 and TRBJ2-2, with D perhaps assigned TRBD1 or TRBD2 (7 bases each). The V gene's germline CDR1 is SGHRS and CDR2 YFSETQ. The CDR3 contains 16 residues. Trimming took off 6 bases at V and 5 bases at J, with 20 bases between the two ends. CDR3 in DNA: TGCGCCAGCAAACGCCTACAGGGGAGGGGAACCGGGGAGCTGTTTTTT. Its protein is CASKRLQGRGTGELFF. Using reference TRBV5-1 and TRBJ2-2 for the parts outside the CDR3, the full variable domain is KAGVTQTPRYLIKTRGQQVTLSCSPISGHRSVSWYQQTPGQGLQFLFEYFSETQRNKGNFPGRFSGRQFSNSRSEMNVSTLELGDSALYLCASKRLQGRGTGELFFGEGSRLTVL.

This clonotype has a handful of counts. The CDR3 loop reads CATSDGGTPNEQFF. The CDR3, as DNA: TGTGCCACCAGTGATGGTGGGACTCCTAATGAGCAGTTCTTC. This rearrangement joins TRBV24-1 to TRBJ2-1; the D gene is possibly TRBD2 (6 bases). The CDR3 has 14 amino acids. CDR1 and CDR2 from the germline V gene are KGHDR and SFDVKD. Between the trimmed V and J ends, which lost 3 bases and 7 bases, there was a span of 12 bases.

This clonotype was observed many times. The chain joins TRBV6-5 to TRBJ2-4; possibly TRBD2 for D (5 bases). The CDR3 sequence is 16 residues long. V lost 0 bases, J lost 2 bases, and 11 bases lay in between. The germline V gene has CDR1 MNHEY and CDR2 SVGAGI. This chain's CDR3 is CASSYSGVGTKNIQYF. CDR3 sequence (DNA): TGTGCCAGCAGTTACTCTGGGGTCGGGACCAAAAACATTCAGTACTTC.

This clonotype has a handful of counts. The chain carries TRBV7-3 and TRBJ2-1; the match to TRBD2 covers 7 bases. The CDR3 sequence is 16 residues long. Germline values: CDR1 SGHTA, CDR2 FQGTGA. V was clipped by 3 bases and J by 7 bases; unmatched bases: 12. The CDR3 nucleotides read TGTGCCAGCAGCTTCCTCTCAGGGACTAAGTGGAATGAGCAGTTCTTC. Translation: CASSFLSGTKWNEQFF. The variable domain in full, completed from reference TRBV7-3 and TRBJ2-1, reads GAGVSQTPSNKVTEKGKYVELRCDPISGHTALYWYRQSLGQGPEFLIYFQGTGAADDSGLPNDRFFAVRPEGSVSTLKIQRTERGDSAVYLCASSFLSGTKWNEQFFGPGTRLTVL.

A few counts support this clonotype. V usage is TRBV18 and J usage is TRBJ2-7; 7 bases map to TRBD1. The CDR3 has 15 amino acids. In germline, CDR1 is KGHSH, CDR2 LQKENI. V lost 3 bases to trimming and J lost 6 bases; unmatched junction nucleotides: 11. The CDR3 is CASSPASKAGGEQYF. CDR3 DNA: TGTGCCAGCTCACCGGCCAGCAAGGCAGGGGGCGAGCAGTACTTC.

This chain joins TRBV4-1 and TRBJ1-1; D unclear. Looked up from germline, CDR1 is MGHRA and CDR2 is YSYEKL. This CDR3 comprises 15 residues. The V end lost 1 base, the J end lost 2 bases, and 11 bases lay between the germline ends. The CDR3 here is CASSQGHGPNTEAFF. The CDR3 nucleotides are TGCGCCAGCAGCCAAGGTCATGGGCCCAACACTGAAGCTTTCTTT.

A few counts support this clonotype. This chain uses TRBV12-3 or TRBV12-4 with TRBJ2-7, with TRBD1 matching over 7 bases. J was trimmed by 2 bases and V by 6 bases; bases with no gene match: 7. This CDR3 region has 14 residues. In DNA form, the CDR3 reads TGTGCCAGCAGCGCTACAGGGGTGACCTACGAGCAGTACTTC. This gives the protein CASSATGVTYEQYF.

This clonotype was counted a few times. The chain employs TRBV5-5 and TRBJ2-1, with 13 bases aligning to TRBD2. Germline CDR1 and CDR2: SGHKS and YYEKEE (reference sequence). The V gene end was trimmed by 4 bases and the J gene end by 3 bases; junction bases not matched to a gene: 1. The CDR3 runs to 15 residues. CDR3 sequence: CASSGTSGVYNEQFF. CDR3 DNA sequence: TGTGCCAGCAGCGGGACTAGCGGGGTCTACAATGAGCAGTTCTTC.

This sequence joins TRBV7-2 and TRBJ2-7, with TRBD1 as a possible D gene (6 bases). Trimming pared 11 bases from V and 6 bases from J, leaving 23 bases between. CDR3 length: 14 amino acids. Per germline, CDR1 SGHTA and CDR2 FQGNSA. Written as DNA, the CDR3 is TGTGCCGACGATGGGCAGGGGCCCTCCGGCGAGCAGTACGTC. Translated, it gives CADDGQGPSGEQYV.

The chain joins TRBV7-2 to TRBJ1-1, with D maybe TRBD1 (5 bases). The germline V gene encodes CDR1 SGHTA and CDR2 FQGNSA. The V gene lost 2 bases and the J gene lost 3 bases, with 19 bases spanning the gap. The CDR3 sequence is 17 residues long. CDR3 sequence: CASSLPLRGPRDTEAFF. In nucleotides, the CDR3 is TGTGCCAGCAGCTTACCCTTGAGGGGACCAAGGGACACTGAAGCTTTCTTT.

This chain joins TRBV29-1 and TRBJ1-5; no firm D call. V lost 4 bases and J lost 4, with 8 bases in between. The germline V gene has CDR1 SQVTM and CDR2 ANQGSEA. CDR3 length equals 12 residues. The CDR3 DNA is TGCAGCGTTGGGACGGTTAATCAGCCCCAGCATTTT. It yields the protein CSVGTVNQPQHF.

The chain combines TRBV29-1 with TRBJ2-1; TRBD2 might be the D (5 bases). V gave up 4 bases and J gave up 7 bases, with 8 bases separating them. The CDR3 is 11 amino acids. Germline lookup yields CDR1 SQVTM and CDR2 ANQGSEA. The CDR3 DNA reads TGCAGCGTTGTAGGAGGTAATGAGCAGTTCTTC. It codes for CSVVGGNEQFF.

The table lists this clonotype with a few counts. One junction end disagrees with the germline gene, perhaps due to a read error. The chain recombines TRBV11-2 with TRBJ1-5; TRBD1 might be the D (5 bases). CDR1 and CDR2 (germline): SGHAT, FQNNGV. There are 16 residues in the CDR3. The DNA for the CDR3 is TGTGCCAGCAGGATCCTGATGGGGGGAAGCAATCAGCCCCAGCTTTTT. As protein: CASRILMGGSNQPQLF.